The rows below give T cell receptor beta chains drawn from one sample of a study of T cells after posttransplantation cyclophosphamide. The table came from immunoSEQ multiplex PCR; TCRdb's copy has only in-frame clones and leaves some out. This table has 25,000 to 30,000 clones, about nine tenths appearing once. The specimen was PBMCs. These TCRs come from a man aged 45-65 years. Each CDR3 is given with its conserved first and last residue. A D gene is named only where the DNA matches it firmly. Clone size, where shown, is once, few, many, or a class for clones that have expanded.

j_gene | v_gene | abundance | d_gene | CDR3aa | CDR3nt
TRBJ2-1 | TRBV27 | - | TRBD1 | CASTRGLQGDEQFF | TGTGCCAGCACCCGCGGGCTTCAGGGGGATGAGCAGTTCTTC
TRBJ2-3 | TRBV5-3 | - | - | CARSIRPSTDTQYF | TGTGCCAGAAGCATCCGTCCTAGCACAGATACGCAGTATTTT
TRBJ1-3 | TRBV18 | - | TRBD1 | CASSPTGTGGTGNTIYF | TGTGCCAGCTCACCAACCGGGACAGGGGGAACTGGAAACACCATATATTTT
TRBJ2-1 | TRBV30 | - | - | CAWSVTRSSYNEQFF | TGTGCCTGGAGTGTAACGAGGAGCTCCTACAATGAGCAGTTCTTC
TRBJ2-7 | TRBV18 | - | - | CASYRDGNDEQYF | TGTGCCAGCTACAGGGATGGTAACGACGAGCAGTACTTC
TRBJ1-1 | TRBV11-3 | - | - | CASSLESPGLAFF | TGTGCCAGCAGCTTAGAAAGTCCGGGACTAGCTTTCTTT
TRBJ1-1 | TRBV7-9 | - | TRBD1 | CASSSYGTGMNTEAFF | TGTGCCAGCAGCTCATATGGGACAGGAATGAACACTGAAGCTTTCTTT
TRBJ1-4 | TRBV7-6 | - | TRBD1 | CASSKDREDEKLFF | TGTGCCAGCAGCAAGGACAGGGAGGACGAAAAACTGTTTTTT
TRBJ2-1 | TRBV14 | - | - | CASSQELLAGTGSNEQFF | TGTGCCAGCAGCCAAGAACTCCTCGCCGGGACTGGCTCCAATGAGCAGTTCTTC
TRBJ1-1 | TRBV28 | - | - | CASSLPLGGGTEAFF | TGTGCCAGCAGCCTTCCATTAGGGGGGGGCACTGAAGCTTTCTTT
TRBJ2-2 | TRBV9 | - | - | CASSVGGLDAGELFF | TGTGCCAGCAGCGTTGGGGGGTTGGATGCCGGGGAGCTGTTTTTT
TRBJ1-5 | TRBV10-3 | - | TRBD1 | CAISLGGGSNQPQHF | TGTGCCATCAGTCTAGGGGGCGGAAGCAATCAGCCCCAGCATTTT
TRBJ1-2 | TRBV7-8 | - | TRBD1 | CASSSRTGMIGYTF | TGTGCCAGCAGCTCGAGGACAGGGATGATTGGCTACACCTTC
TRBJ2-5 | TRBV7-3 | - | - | CASSLPGETQYF | TGTGCCAGCAGCTTACCCGGAGAGACCCAGTACTTC
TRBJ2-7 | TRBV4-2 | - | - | CASSPEERPYEQYF | TGTGCCAGCAGCCCCGAGGAACGACCCTACGAGCAGTACTTC
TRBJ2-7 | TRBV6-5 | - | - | CASSYSQGVEQYF | TGTGCCAGCAGTTACTCGCAAGGGGTCGAGCAGTACTTC
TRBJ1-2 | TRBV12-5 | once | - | CASGLWDTSNYGYTF | TGTGCTAGTGGTTTATGGGACACCTCTAACTATGGCTACACCTTC
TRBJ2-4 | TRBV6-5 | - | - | CASSRNRQPLNIQYF | TGTGCCAGCAGTAGAAACCGACAGCCCCTAAACATTCAGTACTTC
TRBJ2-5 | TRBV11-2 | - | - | CASSYKPTGQETQYF | TGTGCCAGCAGCTATAAGCCCACCGGGCAAGAGACCCAGTACTTC
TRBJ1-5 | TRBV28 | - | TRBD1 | CASMGTGVRSNQPQHF | TGTGCCAGCATGGGAACAGGGGTAAGGAGCAATCAGCCCCAGCATTTT
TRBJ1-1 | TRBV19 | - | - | CASRTGLNTEAFF | TGTGCCAGTAGAACAGGGCTGAACACTGAAGCTTTCTTT
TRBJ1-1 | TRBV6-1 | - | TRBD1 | CASILFRGLPEAFF | TGTGCCAGCATACTATTCAGGGGGCTCCCTGAAGCTTTCTTT
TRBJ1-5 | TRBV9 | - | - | CASSVESGTQPQHF | TGTGCCAGCAGCGTAGAGAGTGGTACGCAGCCCCAGCATTTT
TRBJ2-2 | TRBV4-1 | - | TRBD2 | CASSQDNLAGGNTGELFF | TGCGCCAGCAGCCAAGATAACCTAGCGGGAGGTAACACCGGGGAGCTGTTTTTT
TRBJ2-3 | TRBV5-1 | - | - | CASGGEVGTDTQYF | TGCGCCAGCGGCGGTGAGGTTGGCACAGATACGCAGTATTTT
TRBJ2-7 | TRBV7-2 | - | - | CASSFKTAGNYEQYF | TGTGCCAGCAGCTTTAAGACAGCTGGCAACTACGAGCAGTACTTC
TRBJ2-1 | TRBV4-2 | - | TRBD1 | CASSPDRRNEQFF | TGTGCCAGCAGCCCGGACAGGCGCAATGAGCAGTTCTTC
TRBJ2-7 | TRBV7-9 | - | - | CASSLRVGTYEQYF | TGTGCCAGCAGCCTTAGGGTCGGGACCTACGAGCAGTACTTC
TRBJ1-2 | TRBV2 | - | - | CASADRYGYTF | TGTGCCAGCGCGGACAGATATGGCTACACCTTC
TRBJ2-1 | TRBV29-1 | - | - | CSVGGLYTEQFF | TGCAGCGTTGGAGGCCTCTACACTGAGCAGTTCTTC
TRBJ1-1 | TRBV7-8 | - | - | CASSLKRGMNTEAFF | TGTGCCAGCAGCTTAAAAAGGGGAATGAACACTGAAGCTTTCTTT
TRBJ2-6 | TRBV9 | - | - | CASSVALGSRDYSGANVLTF | TGTGCCAGCAGCGTAGCTCTGGGGTCCCGGGATTACTCTGGGGCCAACGTCCTGACTTTC
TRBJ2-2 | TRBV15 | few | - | CATSRDLSRGVLFF | TGTGCCACCAGCAGAGATCTGAGCAGGGGGGTACTGTTTTTT
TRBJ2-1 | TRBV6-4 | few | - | CASSIGTGNEQFF | TGTGCCAGCAGTATAGGCACGGGCAATGAGCAGTTCTTC
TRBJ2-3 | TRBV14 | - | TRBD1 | CASSRDSSTDTQYF | TGTGCCAGCAGCCGGGACAGTAGCACAGATACGCAGTATTTT
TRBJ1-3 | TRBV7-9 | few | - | CASSLSVTGQRNTIYF | TGTGCCAGCAGCTTATCCGTCACAGGACAGCGAAACACCATATATTTT